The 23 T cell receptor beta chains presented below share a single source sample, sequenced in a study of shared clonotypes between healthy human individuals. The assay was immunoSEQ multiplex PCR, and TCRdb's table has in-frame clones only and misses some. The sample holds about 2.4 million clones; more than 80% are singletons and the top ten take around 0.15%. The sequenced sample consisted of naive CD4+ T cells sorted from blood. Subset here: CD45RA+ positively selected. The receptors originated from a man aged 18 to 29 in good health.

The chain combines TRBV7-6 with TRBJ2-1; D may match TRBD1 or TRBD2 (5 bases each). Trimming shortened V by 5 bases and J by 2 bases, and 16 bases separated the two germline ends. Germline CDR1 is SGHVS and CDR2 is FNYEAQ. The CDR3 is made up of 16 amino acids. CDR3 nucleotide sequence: TGTGCCAGCAGCCCCGGACCGGTGGGGGCCTACAATGAGCAGTTCTTC. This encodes CASSPGPVGAYNEQFF.

For the CDR3, the DNA is TGTGCCAGTAGTCCGGGACTAGCGGGAGTCGGGGAGCTGTTTTTT. Translating gives CASSPGLAGVGELFF. V usage is TRBV19 and J usage is TRBJ2-2; 14 bases agree with TRBD2. The CDR3 runs to 15 residues. J was trimmed by 7 bases and V by 5 bases; bases with no gene match: 3. Germline V gene data show CDR1 as LNHDA and CDR2 as SQIVND (reference sequence).

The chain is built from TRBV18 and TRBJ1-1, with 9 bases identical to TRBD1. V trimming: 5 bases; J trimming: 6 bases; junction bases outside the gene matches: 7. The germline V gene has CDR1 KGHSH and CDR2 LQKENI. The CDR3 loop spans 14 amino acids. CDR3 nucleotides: TGTGCCAGCTCAGGCTTGGACAGGGGATCTGAAGCTTTCTTT. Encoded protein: CASSGLDRGSEAFF.

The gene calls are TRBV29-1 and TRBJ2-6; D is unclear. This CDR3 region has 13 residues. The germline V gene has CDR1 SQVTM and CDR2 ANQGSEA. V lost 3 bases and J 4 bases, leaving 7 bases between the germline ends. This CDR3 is CSVDGTGANVLTF. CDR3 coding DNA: TGCAGCGTTGACGGAACCGGGGCCAACGTCCTGACTTTC.

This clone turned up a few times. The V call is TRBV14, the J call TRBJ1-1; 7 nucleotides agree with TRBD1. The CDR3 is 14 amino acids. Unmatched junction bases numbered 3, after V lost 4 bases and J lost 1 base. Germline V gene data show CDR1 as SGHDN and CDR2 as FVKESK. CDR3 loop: CASSLQGRNTEAFF. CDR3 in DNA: TGTGCCAGCAGCCTACAGGGGAGGAACACTGAAGCTTTCTTT.

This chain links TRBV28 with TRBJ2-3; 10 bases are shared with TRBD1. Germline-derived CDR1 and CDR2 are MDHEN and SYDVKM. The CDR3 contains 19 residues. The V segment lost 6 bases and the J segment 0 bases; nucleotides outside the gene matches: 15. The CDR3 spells CASSRDRGRRGPSTDTQYF. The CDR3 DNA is TGTGCCAGCAGCCGGGACAGGGGTCGACGGGGGCCTAGCACAGATACGCAGTATTTT.

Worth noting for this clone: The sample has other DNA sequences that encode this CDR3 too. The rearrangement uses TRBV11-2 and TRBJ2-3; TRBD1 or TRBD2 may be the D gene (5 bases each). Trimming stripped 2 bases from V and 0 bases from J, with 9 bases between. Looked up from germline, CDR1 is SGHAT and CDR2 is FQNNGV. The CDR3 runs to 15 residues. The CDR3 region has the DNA TGTGCCAGCAGCTTACGGGACGCTAGCACAGATACGCAGTATTTT. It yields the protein CASSLRDASTDTQYF.

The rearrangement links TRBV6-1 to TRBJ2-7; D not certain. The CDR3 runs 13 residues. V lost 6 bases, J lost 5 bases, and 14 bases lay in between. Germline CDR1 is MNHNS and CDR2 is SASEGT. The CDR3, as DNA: TGTGCCAGCAGGGACCTTTTAAGGGACGAGCAGTACTTC. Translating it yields CASRDLLRDEQYF.

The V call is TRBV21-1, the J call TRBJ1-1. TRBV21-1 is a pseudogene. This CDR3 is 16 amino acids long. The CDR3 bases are TGTGCCAGCAGCAAAGCCCATTTACGGGTTAACACTGAAGCTTTCTTT. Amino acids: CASSKAHLRVNTEAFF.

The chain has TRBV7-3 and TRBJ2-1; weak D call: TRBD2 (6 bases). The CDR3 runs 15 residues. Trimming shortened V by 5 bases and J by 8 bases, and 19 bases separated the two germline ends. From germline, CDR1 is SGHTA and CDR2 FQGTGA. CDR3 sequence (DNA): TGTGCCAGCAGCCCCGAATCCGGGGGAAACTATGAGCAGTTCTTC. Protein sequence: CASSPESGGNYEQFF.

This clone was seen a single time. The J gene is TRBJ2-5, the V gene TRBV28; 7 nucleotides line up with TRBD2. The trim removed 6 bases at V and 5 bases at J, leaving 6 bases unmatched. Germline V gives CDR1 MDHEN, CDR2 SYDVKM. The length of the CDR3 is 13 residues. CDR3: CASRPLARETQYF. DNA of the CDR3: TGTGCCAGCAGACCACTAGCGAGGGAGACCCAGTACTTC.

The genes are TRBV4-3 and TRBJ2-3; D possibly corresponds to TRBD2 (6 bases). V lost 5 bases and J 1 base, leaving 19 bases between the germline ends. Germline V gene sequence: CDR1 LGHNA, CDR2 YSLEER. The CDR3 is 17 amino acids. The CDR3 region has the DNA TGCGCCAGCAGCGTCCGGGACGGAGAGCGGGGCACAGATACGCAGTATTTT. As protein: CASSVRDGERGTDTQYF.

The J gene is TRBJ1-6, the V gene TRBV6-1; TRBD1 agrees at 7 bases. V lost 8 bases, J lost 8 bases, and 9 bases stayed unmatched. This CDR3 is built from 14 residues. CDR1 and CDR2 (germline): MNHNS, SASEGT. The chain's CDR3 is CASGVDRTYSPLHF. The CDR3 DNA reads TGTGCCAGCGGTGTGGACAGGACATATTCACCCCTCCACTTT.

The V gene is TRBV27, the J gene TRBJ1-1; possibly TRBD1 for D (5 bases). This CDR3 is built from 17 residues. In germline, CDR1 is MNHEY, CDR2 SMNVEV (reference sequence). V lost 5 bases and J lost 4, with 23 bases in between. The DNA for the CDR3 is TGTGCCAGCAGTCCGAACACCGGGGCCCGAAAGGGCACTGAAGCTTTCTTT. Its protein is CASSPNTGARKGTEAFF.

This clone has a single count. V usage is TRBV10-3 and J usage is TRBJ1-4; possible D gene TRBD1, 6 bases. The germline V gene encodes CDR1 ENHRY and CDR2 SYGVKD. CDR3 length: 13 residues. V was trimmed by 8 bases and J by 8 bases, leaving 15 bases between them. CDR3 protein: CAIGEGVREKLFF. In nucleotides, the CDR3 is TGTGCCATCGGGGAGGGGGTCAGGGAAAAACTGTTTTTT.

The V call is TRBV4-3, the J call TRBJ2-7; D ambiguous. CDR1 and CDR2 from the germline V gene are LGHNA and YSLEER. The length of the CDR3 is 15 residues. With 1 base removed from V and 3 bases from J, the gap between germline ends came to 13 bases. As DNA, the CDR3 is TGCGCCAGCAGCCAAGTATGGAACAGCATCTACGAGCAGTACTTC. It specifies CASSQVWNSIYEQYF.

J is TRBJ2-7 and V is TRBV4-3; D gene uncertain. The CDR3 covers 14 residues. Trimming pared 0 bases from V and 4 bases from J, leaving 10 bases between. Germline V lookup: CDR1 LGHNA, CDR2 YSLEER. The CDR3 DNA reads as TGCGCCAGCAGCCAAGAACGGGCCCGATACGAGCAGTACTTC. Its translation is CASSQERARYEQYF.

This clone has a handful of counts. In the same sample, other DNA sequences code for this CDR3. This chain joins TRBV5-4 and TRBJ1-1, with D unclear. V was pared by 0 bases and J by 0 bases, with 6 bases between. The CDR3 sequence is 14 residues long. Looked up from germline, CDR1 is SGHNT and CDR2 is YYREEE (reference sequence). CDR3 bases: TGTGCCAGCAGCTTGGGGGGAGTGAACACTGAAGCTTTCTTT. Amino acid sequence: CASSLGGVNTEAFF.

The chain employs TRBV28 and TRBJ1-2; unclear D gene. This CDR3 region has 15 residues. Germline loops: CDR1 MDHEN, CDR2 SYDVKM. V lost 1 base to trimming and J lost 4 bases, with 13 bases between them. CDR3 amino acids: CASSLYPTEGYGYTF. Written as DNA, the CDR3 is TGTGCCAGCAGTTTATACCCGACTGAGGGCTATGGCTACACCTTC.

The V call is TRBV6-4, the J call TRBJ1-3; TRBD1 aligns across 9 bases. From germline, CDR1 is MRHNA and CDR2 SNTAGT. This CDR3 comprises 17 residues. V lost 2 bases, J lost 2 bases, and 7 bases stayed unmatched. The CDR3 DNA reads TGTGCCAGCAGTGACCAGGGACAGGGCTCCGCTGGAAACACCATATATTTT. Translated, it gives CASSDQGQGSAGNTIYF.

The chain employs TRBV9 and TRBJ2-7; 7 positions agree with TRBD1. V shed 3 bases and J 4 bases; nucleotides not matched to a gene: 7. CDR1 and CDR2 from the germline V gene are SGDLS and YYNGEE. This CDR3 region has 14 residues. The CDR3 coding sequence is TGTGCCAGCAGCGCGGAACAGGGGTCGTACGAGCAGTACTTC. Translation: CASSAEQGSYEQYF.

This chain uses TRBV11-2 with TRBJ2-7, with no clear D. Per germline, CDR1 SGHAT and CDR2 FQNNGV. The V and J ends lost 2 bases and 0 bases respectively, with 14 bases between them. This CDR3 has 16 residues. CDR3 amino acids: CASSLSVTLSSYEQYF. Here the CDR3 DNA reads TGTGCCAGCAGCTTAAGCGTGACATTGAGCTCCTACGAGCAGTACTTC.

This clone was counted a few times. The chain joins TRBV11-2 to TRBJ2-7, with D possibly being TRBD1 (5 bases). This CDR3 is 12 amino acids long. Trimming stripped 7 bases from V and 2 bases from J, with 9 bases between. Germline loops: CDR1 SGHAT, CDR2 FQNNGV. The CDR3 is CASTQGTYEQYF. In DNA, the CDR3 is TGTGCCAGCACCCAGGGTACCTACGAGCAGTACTTC.